Listed here are 14 T cell receptor beta chains from one sample, sequenced in a study of T-cell reconstitution after alpha-beta-depleted transplantation in children. Preparation of the TCRbeta library used unique molecular identifiers. TCRdb fed the PCR reads into MiXCR, producing one record per CDR3 protein. The repertoire consists of approximately 500,000 distinct CDR3 sequences, with about 10% occurring once and the leading ten covering roughly 2%. This sample comprised PBMCs, obtained before TCRalphabeta/CD19-depleted stem cell transplant. These receptors were taken from a child under 10 years old with inherited bone marrow failure, due to receive a stem cell transplant.

This clonotype was recorded many times. The rearrangement joins TRBV30 to TRBJ1-5; tentatively, D is TRBD1 (6 bases). The CDR3 is made up of 12 amino acids. Germline CDR1 reads GTSNPN; CDR2 reads SVGIG (reference sequence). With 3 bases removed from V and 7 bases from J, the gap between germline ends came to 10 bases. The CDR3 bases are TGTGCCTGGAGGAAGGGGGTGCAGCCCCAGCATTTT. It codes for CAWRKGVQPQHF.

This clonotype has at least ten counts. CDR3 sequence reads: CASSLPPGHEAFF. DNA of the CDR3: TGTGCCAGCAGCCTCCCCCCGGGACATGAAGCTTTCTTT. The chain couples TRBV7-9 to TRBJ1-1; perhaps TRBD1 as D (6 bases). V gave up 5 bases and J gave up 7 bases, with 14 bases separating them. Per germline, CDR1 SEHNR and CDR2 FQNEAQ (reference sequence). CDR3 size: 13 residues.

This clonotype was recorded at least ten times. The chain joins TRBV29-1 to TRBJ2-1; the D is unclear. From germline, CDR1 is SQVTM and CDR2 ANQGSEA. V was pared by 7 bases and J by 10 bases, with 11 bases between. CDR3 size: 10 residues. CDR3: CSAKLREQFF. For the CDR3, the DNA is TGCAGCGCCAAACTAAGGGAGCAGTTCTTC.

This clonotype was counted many times. The rearrangement links TRBV20-1 to TRBJ2-1; TRBD1 or TRBD2 may be the D gene (5 bases each). The CDR3 totals 13 residues. V was cut by 5 bases and J by 7 bases, with 15 bases left in between. CDR1 is DFQATT, CDR2 SNEGSKA, per germline (reference sequence). Here the CDR3 DNA reads TGCAGTGCTTCAGAGGGGTACAATAATGAGCAGTTCTTC. This gives the protein CSASEGYNNEQFF.

In its sample, this clonotype was seen many times. The genes are TRBV15 and TRBJ1-2; D ambiguous. V was clipped by 1 base and J by 5 bases, with 8 bases between them. The germline CDR1 and CDR2 sequences are LNHNV and YYDKDF (reference sequence). The CDR3 contains 13 residues. The CDR3 is CATSRVDGYGYTF. CDR3 in DNA: TGTGCCACCAGCAGAGTGGACGGTTATGGCTACACCTTC.

There are many counts of this clonotype. This chain uses TRBV28 with TRBJ2-7; D assignment may be TRBD1 or TRBD2 (6 bases each). Germline V CDR1 and CDR2: MDHEN, SYDVKM. Between the trimmed V and J ends, which lost 11 bases and 3 bases, there was a span of 17 bases. The CDR3 extends over 13 amino acids. The CDR3 region is CAGSRRGHYEQYF. For the CDR3, the DNA is TGTGCCGGATCCCGACGGGGGCACTACGAGCAGTACTTC.

This clonotype was found many times. This chain connects TRBV3-1 to TRBJ2-5; 7 bases are shared with TRBD2. With 2 bases clipped from V and 2 bases from J, the junction kept 2 bases outside the gene matches. The CDR3 runs to 14 residues. Germline assignment: CDR1 LGHDT and CDR2 YNNKEL (reference sequence). The CDR3 protein is CASSQLADQETQYF. The CDR3, as DNA: TGTGCCAGCAGCCAACTAGCGGATCAAGAGACCCAGTACTTC.

This clonotype has only a few counts. This chain connects TRBV19 to TRBJ2-1; 9 nucleotides align to TRBD1. J gave up 5 bases and V 7 bases, and 9 bases lay outside the gene matches. Germline V CDR1 and CDR2: LNHDA, SQIVND (reference sequence). The CDR3 spans 15 residues. CDR3 in amino acids: CASNTWGQGHNEQFF. In nucleotides, the CDR3 is TGTGCCAGTAATACGTGGGGACAGGGACACAATGAGCAGTTCTTC.

This clonotype was recorded many times. The chain is built from TRBV29-1 and TRBJ2-1; 10 nucleotides agree with TRBD2. The CDR3 is 13 residues long. From germline, CDR1 is SQVTM and CDR2 ANQGSEA. Trimming cost V 8 bases and J 6 bases; bases outside gene matches: 7. The CDR3 reads CSPRASGSNEQFF. The CDR3 DNA follows: TGCAGCCCTCGGGCTAGCGGGAGCAATGAGCAGTTCTTC.

This clonotype was observed many times. This rearrangement joins TRBV10-3 to TRBJ2-7; TRBD2 aligns across 8 bases. This CDR3 is 14 amino acids long. From germline, CDR1 is ENHRY and CDR2 SYGVKD. V trimming: 4 bases; J trimming: 4 bases; junction bases outside the gene matches: 6. The CDR3 spells CAISVNGRVYEQYF. In DNA form, the CDR3 reads TGTGCCATCAGTGTTAACGGGAGGGTTTACGAGCAGTACTTC.

This clonotype was counted many times. V and J are TRBV6-2 or TRBV6-3 and TRBJ2-1; possibly TRBD2 for D (7 bases). The CDR3 length is 15 residues. The V and J ends lost 2 bases and 3 bases respectively, with 11 bases between them. The germline V gene encodes CDR1 MNHEY and CDR2 SVGEGT. The CDR3 is CASSYLGGLYNEQFF. CDR3 DNA sequence: TGTGCCAGCAGTTACCTGGGGGGGCTCTACAATGAGCAGTTCTTC.

This clonotype was counted at least ten times. The chain recombines TRBV5-6 with TRBJ1-2; 8 bases match TRBD1. The CDR3 runs 14 residues. In germline, CDR1 is SGHDT, CDR2 YYEEEE. The trim removed 5 bases at V and 5 bases at J, leaving 8 bases unmatched. CDR3: CASSSAGTGYGYTF. CDR3 DNA: TGTGCCAGCAGTTCCGCCGGGACAGGATATGGCTACACCTTC.

This clonotype was picked up many times. The chain carries TRBV12-3 or TRBV12-4 and TRBJ2-2, with D possibly being TRBD1 or TRBD2 (5 bases each). V gave up 5 bases and J gave up 7 bases, with 20 bases separating them. This CDR3 contains 16 residues. The DNA for the CDR3 is TGTGCCAGCAGTCTCCCTCCCGGGGCCAAGATCGGGGAGCTGTTTTTT. Protein product: CASSLPPGAKIGELFF.

Remarks on this clonotype: This may be a read error: a much more frequent sequence differs by one nucleotide. V is TRBV10-3 and J is TRBJ1-1, with a weak D call TRBD1 (5 bases). Germline lookup yields CDR1 ENHRY and CDR2 SYGVKD. This CDR3 region has 12 residues. Trimming stripped 1 base from V and 11 bases from J, with 11 bases between. CDR3 sequence: CAISELRGWAFF. The CDR3 region has the DNA TGTGCCATCAGTGAGTTACGGGGCTGGGCTTTCTTT.